This T cell receptor (beta chain) appears in the sequencing data of a study of T cell changes during pregnancy in multiple sclerosis. The germline gives CDR1 SGHKS, CDR2 YYEKEE (reference sequence). This CDR3 contains 15 residues. Trimming took 4 bases from V and 4 from J; bases not matched to a gene: 10. Clones were read by immunoSEQ multiplex PCR, and TCRdb kept only the in-frame ones, dropping some. The sample yields more than 50,000 clones, around 90% seen once. The chain links TRBV5-5 to TRBJ1-2; 7 bases align to TRBD1. Sequences were derived from peripheral blood, sampled before pregnancy. The receptor comes from a female donor with multiple sclerosis, enrolled in a pregnancy study. Here the CDR3 DNA reads TGTGCCAGCAGCGATCCGACAGGGTTACCCTATGGCTACACCTTC. Translated, it gives CASSDPTGLPYGYTF.